This entry lists 10 T cell receptor beta chains sequenced from one sample in a study of identical twins' blood T cells. TCRdb re-called the 5' RACE reads through MiXCR, storing one row per CDR3 protein. There are roughly 340,000 distinct CDR3 sequences in the sample; roughly 31% occur only once, and about 6.1% lies in the top ten. Sequenced: PBMCs. These receptors originate from a woman aged 18 to 49 in good health.

This clonotype turned up a few times. J is TRBJ1-3 and V is TRBV9, with TRBD1 matching 9 bases. The length of the CDR3 is 16 residues. From germline, CDR1 is SGDLS and CDR2 YYNGEE. Trimming took 5 bases from V and 0 from J; bases not matched to a gene: 6. CDR3 coding DNA: TGTGCCAGCAGTCGTGACAGGGGGTTCTCTGGAAACACCATATATTTT. Encoded protein: CASSRDRGFSGNTIYF.

This clonotype has just a few counts. The chain joins TRBV11-2 to TRBJ1-1; D unresolved. Germline V gene data show CDR1 as SGHAT and CDR2 as FQNNGV. The CDR3 covers 12 residues. Deletions cut 5 bases from V and 7 bases from J, with 11 bases between. The DNA for the CDR3 is TGTGCCAGCAGCCCTTGGGCCTATGAAGCTTTCTTT. Its protein is CASSPWAYEAFF.

In its sample, this clonotype was seen a few times. The J gene is TRBJ1-2, the V gene TRBV29-1, with D possibly matching TRBD1 (6 bases). The CDR3 length is 12 residues. Trimming stripped 3 bases from V and 7 bases from J, with 12 bases between. From germline, CDR1 is SQVTM and CDR2 ANQGSEA. CDR3 in DNA: TGCAGCGTTGAGATCCAGGGGTTTGGCTACACCTTC. This encodes CSVEIQGFGYTF.

This clonotype has only a few counts. This chain connects TRBV5-5 to TRBJ1-2; D may be TRBD1 (5 bases). The CDR3 has 13 residues. Per the germline V gene, CDR1 is SGHKS and CDR2 is YYEKEE (reference sequence). V was trimmed by 4 bases and J by 4 bases, leaving 11 bases between them. The CDR3, as DNA: TGTGCCAGCAGCAGAGACAGCCGCTATGGCTACACCTTC. Translating gives CASSRDSRYGYTF.

J is TRBJ1-1 and V is TRBV27, with D hard to call. The germline gives CDR1 MNHEY, CDR2 SMNVEV (reference sequence). The CDR3 covers 11 residues. Trimming removed 8 bases from V and 2 bases from J, with 6 bases in between. The CDR3 loop is CASHVNTEAFF. The CDR3, as DNA: TGTGCCAGCCACGTAAACACTGAAGCTTTCTTT.

The chain is built from TRBV19 and TRBJ1-5; TRBD1 is a possible D gene (5 bases). V gave up 1 base and J gave up 2 bases, with 9 bases separating them. This CDR3 region has 15 residues. Per the germline V gene, CDR1 is LNHDA and CDR2 is SQIVND (reference sequence). The CDR3 here is CASSIGRDRNQPQHF. DNA of the CDR3: TGTGCCAGTAGTATAGGGAGGGACCGCAATCAGCCCCAGCATTTT.

Remarks on this clonotype: At one end the junction does not follow the germline gene, possibly because of a read error. The rearrangement links TRBV23-1 to TRBJ1-5; D uncertain. TRBV23-1 is sorted into the ORF group, with uncertain function. This CDR3 spans 10 amino acids. CDR3 nucleotide sequence: TGCGCCTGCAGTGGGCAGCCCCAGCATTTT. It codes for CACSGQPQHF.

The chain recombines TRBV5-1 with TRBJ1-1, with D possibly being TRBD1 (6 bases). The CDR3 runs to 14 residues. Trimming removed 5 bases from V and 4 bases from J, with 15 bases in between. CDR1 and CDR2 from the germline V gene are SGHRS and YFSETQ. In DNA form, the CDR3 reads TGCGCCAGCAGGTTAGGGGGAGTCGGCACTGAAGCTTTCTTT. It specifies CASRLGGVGTEAFF.

This clonotype was observed many times. The chain is built from TRBV29-1 and TRBJ1-1; TRBD1 aligns across 9 bases. The CDR3 is 13 amino acids. V was clipped by 5 bases and J by 3 bases; unmatched bases: 4. From germline, CDR1 is SQVTM and CDR2 ANQGSEA. The CDR3 DNA is TGCAGCGTTACCGGACAGGGGCACACTGAAGCTTTCTTT. Protein product: CSVTGQGHTEAFF. Using reference TRBV29-1 and TRBJ1-1 for the parts outside the CDR3, the full variable domain is SAVISQKPSRDICQRGTSLTIQCQVDSQVTMMFWYRQQPGQSLTLIATANQGSEATYESGFVIDKFPISRPNLTFSTLTVSNMSPEDSSIYLCSVTGQGHTEAFFGQGTRLTVV.

This clonotype was observed a handful of times. CDR3 bases: TGCAGGTTAAATGACAGGCTGAACACTGAAGCTTTCTTT. Protein sequence: CRLNDRLNTEAFF. The chain links TRBV20-1 to TRBJ1-1; weak D call: TRBD1 (6 bases). Germline V gives CDR1 DFQATT, CDR2 SNEGSKA (reference sequence). The CDR3 covers 13 residues.